The clone carrying this T cell receptor beta chain showed up just once. The sample is drawn from a study of vaccination and CD4 T cells after COVID-19. MiXCR was run by TCRdb on the PCR reads, yielding one entry per CDR3 protein. The sample shows 25,000 or so distinct CDR3 sequences, under 65% of them seen only once. Sequenced material: CD4+ T cells from blood, taken before SARS-CoV-2 vaccination. This TCR came from a human donor who had recovered from COVID-19.

CDR3 protein: CASSYGSPDRAYEQYF. The CDR3 region has the DNA TGTGCCAGCAGTTACGGGTCCCCGGACAGGGCCTACGAGCAGTACTTC. The V and J genes are TRBV6-2 or TRBV6-3 and TRBJ2-7, with 8 positions matching TRBD1. V dropped 2 bases and J dropped 2; count of bases not matched to a gene: 8. Looked up from germline, CDR1 is MNHEY and CDR2 is SVGEGT. The CDR3 sequence is 16 residues long.